This TCR beta chain was recovered during a study of graft-versus-host responses after intestinal transplantation. Study as a whole: Recipients were all induced with anti-thymocyte globulin, then given tacrolimus and steroids for around three years.

The CDR3 spans 14 residues. V lost 5 bases to trimming and J lost 0 bases, with 11 bases between them. Germline CDR1 reads MNHNY; CDR2 reads SVGAGI (reference sequence). TCRdb's table, derived via immunoSEQ multiplex PCR, lists solely in-frame clones and lacks some. The table records fewer than 5,500 clones, over 75% of them present only once. In its sample, this clone was seen once. Its target is unknown. Intraepithelial and lamina propria lymphocytes were freed from processed graft tissue. Findings and caveats of the study: Graft-donor T cell macrochimerism in patients accompanied high graft-versus-host to host-versus-graft clonal ratios in allografts.

This sequence originates from a human patient who received an intestinal transplant, so some T cells may come from the graft donor. Sequences were derived from ileum tissue, sampled 156 days after intestinal transplant. The chain uses TRBV6-6 and TRBJ2-7, with D possibly matching TRBD1 (6 bases). The CDR3 DNA reads TGTGCCAGCAGTCTGGGGGCCAGCTCCTACGAGCAGTACTTC. Protein product: CASSLGASSYEQYF.